A single sample is the source of the 23 T cell receptor beta chains below, sequenced in a study of CD8 T cells in Susac syndrome. Reverse transcription of roughly 0.45 to 1 ug RNA was performed with random hexamers. Each CDR3 protein gets one entry after TCRdb re-called the immunoSEQ multiplex PCR reads with MiXCR. In the table there are 150,000 to 200,000 distinct CDR3 sequences, around 94% of which are singletons. The sequenced material came from CD4+ T cells from PBMCs. These receptor sequences come from a human donor with multiple sclerosis.

The chain combines TRBV18 with TRBJ2-7; D may be TRBD1 or TRBD2 (5 bases each). This CDR3 is built from 14 residues. With 3 bases removed from V and 2 bases from J, the gap between germline ends came to 11 bases. Germline V gene data show CDR1 as KGHSH and CDR2 as LQKENI. The chain's CDR3 is CASSPGRNTYEQYF. The CDR3 DNA follows: TGTGCCAGCTCACCGGGACGGAATACCTACGAGCAGTACTTC.

This CDR3 reads CAFSTQGNTEAFF. The CDR3 DNA follows: TGTGCCTTCTCGACCCAGGGGAACACTGAAGCTTTCTTT. This chain connects TRBV30 to TRBJ1-1; TRBD1 is a possible D gene (5 bases). CDR3 length: 13 residues. Germline V gene data show CDR1 as GTSNPN and CDR2 as SVGIG (reference sequence). V was cut by 7 bases and J by 1 base, with 13 bases left in between.

The chain uses TRBV23-1 and TRBJ2-7; 8 positions match TRBD2. TRBV23-1 is an ORF for which the function is uncertain. V dropped 0 bases and J dropped 6; count of bases not matched to a gene: 16. The CDR3 sequence is 18 residues long. CDR3 loop: CASSQSRAAGETRGEQYF. DNA of the CDR3: TGCGCCAGCAGTCAATCGCGGGCAGCGGGAGAAACTAGGGGCGAGCAGTACTTC.

This clonotype was detected once. V and J are TRBV5-1 and TRBJ2-7; no clear D gene. V was trimmed by 7 bases and J by 2 bases, leaving 13 bases between them. Germline V gene lookup returns CDR1 SGHRS and CDR2 YFSETQ. CDR3 length equals 13 residues. The CDR3 loop is CASGALEAYEQYF. CDR3 bases: TGCGCCAGCGGAGCCCTAGAAGCCTACGAGCAGTACTTC. Together with reference TRBV5-1 and TRBJ2-7, the CDR3 gives the full variable domain: KAGVTQTPRYLIKTRGQQVTLSCSPISGHRSVSWYQQTPGQGLQFLFEYFSETQRNKGNFPGRFSGRQFSNSRSEMNVSTLELGDSALYLCASGALEAYEQYFGPGTRLTVT.

This rearrangement joins TRBV12-3 or TRBV12-4 to TRBJ2-1; D may be TRBD1 (5 bases). V lost 6 bases, J lost 10 bases, and 13 bases lay in between. The CDR3 covers 12 residues. CDR3 coding DNA: TGTGCCAGCAGAGGCCTGTCAGGGGAGCAGTTCTTC. Residues: CASRGLSGEQFF.

The V call is TRBV20-1, the J call TRBJ2-1; 8 bases are a match to TRBD2. Trimming cost V 3 bases and J 9 bases; bases outside gene matches: 7. CDR3 length equals 13 residues. CDR1 is DFQATT and CDR2 is SNEGSKA in the germline V gene (reference sequence). The CDR3 DNA reads TGCAGTGCTAGGGGACTAGTCCAGGGTGAGCAGTTCTTC. Protein product: CSARGLVQGEQFF.

The chain employs TRBV5-6 and TRBJ2-1; no clear D gene. This CDR3 spans 14 amino acids. V was trimmed by 4 bases and J by 2 bases, leaving 10 bases between them. Germline loops: CDR1 SGHDT, CDR2 YYEEEE. The CDR3, as DNA: TGTGCCAGCAGCGGCAGGCAGACCTACAATGAGCAGTTCTTC. Amino acids: CASSGRQTYNEQFF. Filled out from reference TRBV5-6 and TRBJ2-1, the complete variable domain reads DAGVTQSPTHLIKTRGQQVTLRCSPKSGHDTVSWYQQALGQGPQFIFQYYEEEERQRGNFPDRFSGHQFPNYSSELNVNALLLGDSALYLCASSGRQTYNEQFFGPGTRLTVL.

The rearrangement links TRBV12-3 or TRBV12-4 to TRBJ1-2, with D unresolved. This CDR3 has 13 residues. Trimming shortened V by 3 bases and J by 2 bases, and 7 bases separated the two germline ends. CDR3 bases: TGTGCCAGCAGTTTGCGGGGAAACTATGGCTACACCTTC. This translates into CASSLRGNYGYTF.

The chain carries TRBV19 and TRBJ2-4; TRBD2 matches 9 bases. The CDR3 spans 14 residues. The junction had 3 bases not matched to a gene; V was cut back by 7 bases and J by 2 bases. Germline values: CDR1 LNHDA, CDR2 SQIVND (reference sequence). The CDR3 DNA sequence: TGTGCCAGTAATAGCGGGAGTACCAAAAACATTCAGTACTTC. Residues: CASNSGSTKNIQYF.

V is TRBV29-1 and J is TRBJ1-1; D is unresolved. From germline, CDR1 is SQVTM and CDR2 ANQGSEA. V shed 6 bases and J shed 0 bases, with 11 bases lying between them. The CDR3 contains 13 residues. CDR3: CSVAAGMNTEAFF. CDR3 coding DNA: TGCAGCGTCGCGGCCGGAATGAACACTGAAGCTTTCTTT.

The chain links TRBV30 to TRBJ2-3; no definite D call. The V gene's germline CDR1 is GTSNPN and CDR2 SVGIG (reference sequence). Trimming shortened V by 1 base and J by 1 base, and 6 bases separated the two germline ends. CDR3 length equals 13 residues. CDR3 protein: CAWSGDGTDTQYF. CDR3 nucleotides: TGTGCCTGGAGTGGAGACGGCACAGATACGCAGTATTTT.

The rearrangement joins TRBV20-1 to TRBJ2-5, with TRBD2 identical over 7 bases. The V gene end was trimmed by 0 bases and the J gene end by 3 bases; junction bases not matched to a gene: 4. The CDR3 contains 14 residues. The germline CDR1 and CDR2 sequences are DFQATT and SNEGSKA (reference sequence). CDR3 in amino acids: CSAREGAGEETQYF. CDR3 nucleotides: TGCAGTGCTAGAGAAGGGGCGGGGGAAGAGACCCAGTACTTC.

The chain carries TRBV5-1 and TRBJ2-3; no clear D gene. CDR3 length equals 13 residues. Trimming took 3 bases from V and 7 from J, leaving 12 bases between them. Germline V CDR1 and CDR2: SGHRS, YFSETQ. CDR3 nucleotide sequence: TGCGCCAGCAGCTCCCCCGATTCGAATACGCAGTATTTT. Protein: CASSSPDSNTQYF.

The V gene is TRBV27, the J gene TRBJ2-4, with a weak D call TRBD2 (5 bases). The V end lost 8 bases, the J end lost 8 bases, and 16 bases lay between the germline ends. The CDR3 spans 13 residues. Germline CDR1 MNHEY, CDR2 SMNVEV (reference sequence). The CDR3 DNA reads TGTGCCAGCCGCCCGGGGTGGGTAGACATTCAGTACTTC. Amino acids: CASRPGWVDIQYF.

This rearrangement joins TRBV5-1 to TRBJ2-3; tentative D call: TRBD2 (6 bases). Germline V gene data show CDR1 as SGHRS and CDR2 as YFSETQ. The V gene lost 2 bases and the J gene lost 6 bases, with 10 bases spanning the gap. The CDR3 extends over 13 amino acids. CDR3 loop: CASSFWGRDTQYF. As DNA, the CDR3 is TGCGCCAGCAGCTTTTGGGGGAGGGATACGCAGTATTTT.

The chain has TRBV10-3 and TRBJ1-1; D is ambiguous. Deletions cut 8 bases from V and 2 bases from J, with 12 bases between. The germline gives CDR1 ENHRY, CDR2 SYGVKD. The CDR3 length is 13 residues. The CDR3 loop is CAIGTPPNTEAFF. In DNA, the CDR3 is TGTGCCATCGGAACCCCCCCTAACACTGAAGCTTTCTTT.

V gene TRBV4-2 combines with J gene TRBJ2-5, with a tentative D call TRBD2 (6 bases). CDR3 length equals 15 residues. V dropped 2 bases and J dropped 5 bases, with 15 bases sitting between them. CDR1 and CDR2 from the germline V gene are LGHNA and YNFKEQ. CDR3 in DNA: TGTGCCAGCAGCCAAAGCCTTGGTGGGGGGGAGACCCAGTACTTC. Encoded protein: CASSQSLGGGETQYF.

The gene calls are TRBV7-3 and TRBJ2-5, with 7 bases aligning to TRBD2. Looked up from germline, CDR1 is SGHTA and CDR2 is FQGTGA. After removal of 3 bases from V and 7 bases from J, the junction contained 5 bases not matched to a gene. The CDR3 sequence is 13 residues long. The CDR3 DNA is TGTGCCAGCAGCTTTACCTCGGGAGGGACCCAGTACTTC. Its protein is CASSFTSGGTQYF.

The chain is built from TRBV6-6 and TRBJ2-5; D unclear. Per germline, CDR1 MNHNY and CDR2 SVGAGI (reference sequence). The CDR3 consists of 14 residues. Trimming removed 0 bases at V and 5 bases at J, with 10 bases between. For the CDR3, the DNA is TGTGCCAGCAGTTACTCCACGGTTGGGGAGACCCAGTACTTC. As protein: CASSYSTVGETQYF.

The chain uses TRBV28 and TRBJ2-7; tentatively, D is TRBD2 (6 bases). V gave up 6 bases and J gave up 2 bases, with 14 bases separating them. This CDR3 is 14 amino acids long. Germline V gene sequence: CDR1 MDHEN, CDR2 SYDVKM. The CDR3 region is CASSRAGLTYEQYF. The CDR3 region has the DNA TGTGCCAGCAGCCGAGCGGGCCTAACCTACGAGCAGTACTTC.

The rearrangement uses TRBV10-3 and TRBJ2-7, with 10 bases identical to TRBD1. The CDR3 is 17 amino acids. The germline CDR1 and CDR2 sequences are ENHRY and SYGVKD. With V trimmed by 3 bases and J by 3 bases, 11 bases remained unmatched. The CDR3 spells CAISDVDRDRGFYEQYF. CDR3 DNA sequence: TGTGCCATCAGTGACGTGGACCGGGACAGGGGATTCTACGAGCAGTACTTC.

J is TRBJ1-4 and V is TRBV3-1; D remains ambiguous. The CDR3 length is 11 residues. V lost 0 bases and J lost 7, with 0 bases in between. In germline, CDR1 is LGHDT, CDR2 YNNKEL (reference sequence). The CDR3 reads CASSQDEKLFF. CDR3 bases: TGTGCCAGCAGCCAAGATGAAAAACTGTTTTTT.

The chain combines TRBV20-1 with TRBJ1-2, with unresolved D. The germline V gene encodes CDR1 DFQATT and CDR2 SNEGSKA (reference sequence). This CDR3 is built from 11 residues. V was shortened by 6 bases and J by 4 bases, with 9 bases between the two germline ends. The CDR3 is CSAQSGYGYTF. Here the CDR3 DNA reads TGCAGTGCGCAATCGGGCTATGGCTACACCTTC.